Shown below are 17 T cell receptor beta chains from a single sample sequenced in a study of regulatory T cells in long-lasting Graves disease. iRepertoire HTBI primers and Arm-PCR of CDR3 regions built TCR beta libraries. TCRdb re-derived calls from the multiplex PCR reads in MiXCR, one entry per CDR3 protein. The sample lists around 480,000 distinct CDR3 sequences; about 16% were seen once. Time point described: newly diagnosed GD, antithyroid drugs for less than 3 months. Making the TCR library involved RNA that had been extracted from PBMCs. These data are also associated with another study on T cells in Graves' hyperthyroidism and ophthalmopathy.

The input for sequencing was peripheral blood mononuclear cells (PBMCs), taken at new diagnosis, from a patient treated with antithyroid drugs. These receptor sequences come from a woman aged 35-65 years with Graves disease.

This clonotype was seen ten or more times. The chain is built from TRBV18 and TRBJ1-1, with D uncertain. Germline-derived CDR1 and CDR2 are KGHSH and LQKENI. The CDR3 covers 13 residues. V lost 6 bases, J lost 8 bases, and 16 bases lay in between. The CDR3 sequence: CASSNLDGIEAFF. DNA of the CDR3: TGTGCCAGCTCTAATCTCGATGGAATCGAAGCTTTCTTT. The full variable domain, in which reference TRBV18 and TRBJ1-1 provide the parts outside the CDR3, is NAGVMQNPRHLVRRRGQEARLRCSPMKGHSHVYWYRQLPEEGLKFMVYLQKENIIDESGMPKERFSAEFPKEGPSILRIQQVVRGDSAAYFCASSNLDGIEAFFGQGTRLTVV.

This clonotype was detected many times. This rearrangement joins TRBV6-9 to TRBJ1-1, with D uncertain. CDR1 and CDR2 (germline): MNHGY, SVAAGI. V lost 1 base to trimming and J lost 6 bases, with 9 bases between them. The CDR3 is made up of 13 amino acids. The chain's CDR3 is CASSYYGSSEAFF. As DNA, the CDR3 is TGTGCCAGCAGTTATTACGGGAGTTCTGAAGCTTTCTTT.

V gene TRBV20-1 combines with J gene TRBJ2-7; D might be TRBD1 (6 bases). This CDR3 has 15 residues. V shed 4 bases and J shed 0 bases, with 16 bases lying between them. CDR1 is DFQATT and CDR2 is SNEGSKA in the germline V gene (reference sequence). The CDR3 loop reads CSAKKAAGVSYEQYF. The DNA for the CDR3 is TGCAGTGCTAAAAAGGCCGCAGGGGTCTCCTACGAGCAGTACTTC.

This clonotype has ten or more counts. This chain uses TRBV18 with TRBJ2-3; perhaps TRBD2 as D (5 bases). Per germline, CDR1 KGHSH and CDR2 LQKENI. This CDR3 has 17 amino acids. V lost 2 bases and J lost 0, with 15 bases in between. The CDR3 nucleotides are TGTGCCAGCTCACCAATCGGGGTGACTGCTAGCACAGATACGCAGTATTTT. This translates into CASSPIGVTASTDTQYF.

The rearrangement joins TRBV28 to TRBJ2-6; no definite D call. V lost 8 bases to trimming and J lost 4 bases, with 9 bases between them. The CDR3 sequence is 13 residues long. Per germline, CDR1 MDHEN and CDR2 SYDVKM. This CDR3 reads CASGDSGANVLTF. CDR3 sequence (DNA): TGTGCCAGCGGGGATTCCGGGGCCAACGTCCTGACTTTC.

The chain joins TRBV7-9 to TRBJ2-4; 9 nucleotides align to TRBD2. The CDR3 is 18 amino acids. Germline trimming cut 5 bases from V and 0 bases from J; bases unmatched to any gene: 11. CDR1 and CDR2 (germline): SEHNR, FQNEAQ (reference sequence). The CDR3 sequence: CASSRIAGAILAKNIQYF. The CDR3 DNA is TGTGCCAGCAGCCGAATAGCGGGAGCTATCCTAGCCAAAAACATTCAGTACTTC.

The rearrangement joins TRBV24-1 to TRBJ1-2; D remains ambiguous. Germline values: CDR1 KGHDR, CDR2 SFDVKD. The V end was cut by 7 bases, the J end by 5 bases, with 13 bases between. The CDR3 totals 13 residues. In DNA, the CDR3 is TGTGCCACCAGCGACTCGGAGTTTTATGGCTACACCTTC. It translates to CATSDSEFYGYTF.

The chain couples TRBV28 to TRBJ2-2, with unresolved D. The CDR3 covers 15 residues. Germline CDR1 is MDHEN and CDR2 is SYDVKM. Deletions cut 7 bases from V and 6 bases from J, with 18 bases between. This chain's CDR3 is CASIDTLVSAGELFF. The DNA for the CDR3 is TGTGCCAGCATTGATACACTTGTCTCGGCCGGGGAGCTGTTTTTT.

About this clonotype itself: A clone one base away is much larger, so this may be a read error. For the CDR3, the DNA is TGTGCCAGCAGTTACGCGTGGGGCACTGAAGCTTTCTTT. As protein: CASSYAWGTEAFF. V is TRBV6-9 and J is TRBJ1-1, with D hard to call. Germline loops: CDR1 MNHGY, CDR2 SVAAGI. The V end was cut by 3 bases, the J end by 4 bases, with 9 bases between. The CDR3 length is 13 residues.

This clonotype was counted ten times or more. The chain employs TRBV28 and TRBJ1-1; D is undetermined. V was trimmed by 1 base and J by 0 bases, leaving 6 bases between them. Germline lookup yields CDR1 MDHEN and CDR2 SYDVKM. This CDR3 is built from 14 residues. CDR3: CASSLSALNTEAFF. CDR3 bases: TGTGCCAGCAGTTTATCGGCGCTGAACACTGAAGCTTTCTTT.

Only a few counts were recorded for this clonotype. The chain is built from TRBV3-1 and TRBJ1-2, with D possibly being TRBD1 (6 bases). Trimming cost V 4 bases and J 4 bases, with 13 bases left between them. The CDR3 loop spans 14 amino acids. Per the germline V gene, CDR1 is LGHDT and CDR2 is YNNKEL (reference sequence). The CDR3 DNA follows: TGTGCCAGCAGCCTTCGGGACACATCCTATGGCTACACCTTC. It codes for CASSLRDTSYGYTF.

The chain links TRBV5-1 to TRBJ1-2; no reliable D call. Germline V lookup: CDR1 SGHRS, CDR2 YFSETQ. V was cut by 0 bases and J by 8 bases, with 14 bases left in between. The CDR3 length is 14 residues. The CDR3 bases are TGCGCCAGCAGCTTGGCGGGGTTGAACAGAGGCTACACCTTC. This sequence encodes CASSLAGLNRGYTF.

As concerns this clonotype: A read error may explain this, as a much larger clone is one base away. The genes are TRBV18 and TRBJ1-1; D gene ambiguous. CDR1 is KGHSH and CDR2 is LQKENI in the germline V gene. This CDR3 has 15 amino acids. The CDR3 is CVSSPPGSPNTEAFF. The CDR3 DNA is TGTGTCAGCTCACCACCGGGTAGTCCGAACACTGAAGCTTTCTTT.

Only a few counts were recorded for this clonotype. V is TRBV20-1 and J is TRBJ1-6; D is unclear. CDR1 and CDR2 (germline): DFQATT, SNEGSKA (reference sequence). The V gene lost 0 bases and the J gene lost 0 bases, with 12 bases spanning the gap. The CDR3 totals 17 residues. CDR3 DNA sequence: TGCAGTGCTAGAGATCCAAACAGCGGCTCCTATAATTCACCCCTCCACTTT. Amino acids: CSARDPNSGSYNSPLHF.

The rearrangement joins TRBV6-9 to TRBJ1-2; D possibly corresponds to TRBD1 (5 bases). CDR1 is MNHGY, CDR2 SVAAGI, per germline. Trimming took off 3 bases at V and 2 bases at J, with 13 bases between the two ends. The length of the CDR3 is 15 residues. Here the CDR3 reads CASSYNRGPNYGYTF. The CDR3 DNA reads TGTGCCAGCAGTTACAATCGGGGCCCGAACTATGGCTACACCTTC.

The sample holds many counts of this clonotype. V usage is TRBV12-3 or TRBV12-4 and J usage is TRBJ1-2; a weak D match, TRBD1 (5 bases). The CDR3 sequence is 14 residues long. V lost 7 bases to trimming and J lost 1 base, with 13 bases between them. In DNA, the CDR3 is TGTGCCAGCAATGGGGGGAGGCTTAACTATGGCTACACCTTC. Translation gives CASNGGRLNYGYTF.

The gene calls are TRBV28 and TRBJ2-3; a weak D match, TRBD2 (7 bases). The CDR3 length is 15 residues. Germline assignment: CDR1 MDHEN and CDR2 SYDVKM. V was clipped by 7 bases and J by 5 bases, with 19 bases between them. CDR3 residues: CASTPWGGWIDTQYF. CDR3 bases: TGTGCCAGCACCCCTTGGGGGGGCTGGATAGATACGCAGTATTTT. The full variable domain, rest sourced from reference TRBV28 and TRBJ2-3, is DVKVTQSSRYLVKRTGEKVFLECVQDMDHENMFWYRQDPGLGLRLIYFSYDVKMKEKGDIPEGYSVSREKKERFSLILESASTNQTSMYLCASTPWGGWIDTQYFGPGTRLTVL.